These 28 T cell receptor beta chains share one sample of origin, sequenced in a study of graft-versus-host responses after intestinal transplantation (dated by TCRdb to the early 2020s). Library preparation employed the immunoSEQ multiplex PCR assay. Drawn from immuneACCESS, this table holds only the in-frame rearrangements with V and J called that TCRdb kept. Clones are partly lost; checked studies trace under half to an unresolved V gene and leave the rest unexplained. The sample table shows tens of thousands of clones, and less than 95% are seen once. The ten largest account for roughly 0.54% of the sample. The starting material was PBMCs, obtained 156 days after intestinal transplant. These receptors were obtained from a human patient who received an intestinal transplant, so some T cells may come from the graft donor.

The chain couples TRBV11-2 to TRBJ2-7; no reliable D call. The CDR3 has 15 amino acids. Germline V gives CDR1 SGHAT, CDR2 FQNNGV. V lost 1 base, J lost 3 bases, and 13 bases lay in between. CDR3 sequence reads: CASSLVVRVGYEQYF. The CDR3 nucleotides are TGTGCCAGCAGCTTAGTCGTTAGGGTGGGCTACGAGCAGTACTTC.

This chain's CDR3 is CASSGLLAGVMLEQFF. The CDR3 DNA reads as TGCGCCAGCAGCGGACTACTAGCGGGAGTGATGCTTGAGCAGTTCTTC. The chain couples TRBV5-1 to TRBJ2-1, with TRBD2 matching 11 bases. V trimming: 4 bases; J trimming: 9 bases; junction bases outside the gene matches: 12. The germline V gene encodes CDR1 SGHRS and CDR2 YFSETQ. The CDR3 contains 16 residues.

V is TRBV21-1 and J is TRBJ2-5; the DNA was not used to check the table's D call, TRBD2. TRBV21-1 is flagged as a pseudogene. The CDR3 length is 18 residues. CDR3 bases: TGTGCCAGCAGCAGCTTTGGAGCGGGAGTCGGGTATCGGGAGACCCAGTACTTC. Residues: CASSSFGAGVGYRETQYF.

The V call is TRBV29-1, the J call TRBJ2-7; D may be TRBD1 (5 bases). Germline values: CDR1 SQVTM, CDR2 ANQGSEA. V was cut by 1 base and J by 4 bases, with 17 bases left in between. CDR3 length: 15 amino acids. The CDR3 region has the DNA TGCAGCGTTGAAGGGCAGGGAAAAACCCCTTACGAGCAGTACTTC. It encodes CSVEGQGKTPYEQYF.

The chain employs TRBV27 and TRBJ2-2; D gene unclear. V lost 3 bases and J 1 base, leaving 6 bases between the germline ends. This CDR3 contains 14 residues. The germline CDR1 and CDR2 sequences are MNHEY and SMNVEV (reference sequence). The CDR3 protein is CASSFSENTGELFF. CDR3 DNA: TGTGCCAGCAGTTTCAGCGAGAACACCGGGGAGCTGTTTTTT.

This clone showed up just once. The CDR3 DNA reads TGTGCCAGCTCACCAAAGGAACAAGAGACCCAGTACTTC. As protein: CASSPKEQETQYF. The gene calls are TRBV18 and TRBJ2-5; no clear D gene. This CDR3 is built from 13 residues. V lost 2 bases and J lost 2, with 6 bases in between. CDR1 KGHSH and CDR2 LQKENI come from the germline V gene.

The chain recombines TRBV6-9 with TRBJ1-1, with a possible D match to TRBD1 (5 bases). Trimming removed 4 bases at V and 6 bases at J, with 18 bases between. The V gene's germline CDR1 is MNHGY and CDR2 SVAAGI. The length of the CDR3 is 15 residues. The CDR3 region has the DNA TGTGCCAGCAGTTGGGGGGATGGGGAAGATCCTGAAGCTTTCTTT. Its protein product is CASSWGDGEDPEAFF.

This sequence joins TRBV11-3 and TRBJ1-3, with D perhaps matching TRBD1 (6 bases). The V end lost 5 bases, the J end lost 0 bases, and 20 bases lay between the germline ends. Per the germline V gene, CDR1 is SGHNT and CDR2 is YENEEA. This CDR3 is built from 18 residues. This chain's CDR3 is CASSPPLTPGDSGNTIYF. CDR3 sequence (DNA): TGTGCCAGCAGCCCCCCACTAACGCCAGGGGACTCTGGAAACACCATATATTTT.

This chain uses TRBV4-3 with TRBJ2-7; maybe TRBD2 (5 bases). CDR1 is LGHNA, CDR2 YSLEER, per germline. Between the trimmed V and J ends, which lost 0 bases and 0 bases, there was a span of 12 bases. The CDR3 has 16 residues. CDR3 nucleotides: TGCGCCAGCAGCCAAGATCTTAAAGGGAGCTCCTACGAGCAGTACTTC. As protein: CASSQDLKGSSYEQYF.

The gene calls are TRBV27 and TRBJ1-1; D is uncertain. The CDR3 runs 13 residues. Germline CDR1 is MNHEY and CDR2 is SMNVEV (reference sequence). Trimming took off 6 bases at V and 3 bases at J, with 11 bases between the two ends. The CDR3 protein is CASRTLTDTEAFF. DNA for the CDR3: TGTGCCAGCAGAACCCTGACTGACACTGAAGCTTTCTTT.

V gene TRBV29-1 combines with J gene TRBJ1-1; D ambiguous. CDR1 and CDR2 (germline): SQVTM, ANQGSEA. The CDR3 is made up of 13 amino acids. Between the trimmed V and J ends, which lost 7 bases and 4 bases, there was a span of 16 bases. The CDR3 reads CSAGRVGSTEAFF. In DNA, the CDR3 is TGCAGCGCCGGTAGGGTGGGGAGCACTGAAGCTTTCTTT.

The V call is TRBV11-2, the J call TRBJ2-7, with D unclear. The germline V gene encodes CDR1 SGHAT and CDR2 FQNNGV. CDR3 size: 13 residues. Trimming removed 5 bases from V and 2 bases from J, with 10 bases in between. The DNA for the CDR3 is TGTGCCAGCAGCCCCCGGGCCACCTACGAGCAGTACTTC. Residues: CASSPRATYEQYF.

The chain joins TRBV11-2 to TRBJ2-3, with unresolved D. V shed 6 bases and J shed 4 bases, with 11 bases lying between them. Germline values: CDR1 SGHAT, CDR2 FQNNGV. CDR3 length: 13 amino acids. The CDR3 DNA reads as TGTGCCAGCAGACAGAGGTCGGCAGATACGCAGTATTTT. Translation gives CASRQRSADTQYF.

This chain links TRBV14 with TRBJ2-7, with 8 bases aligning to TRBD1. V gave up 3 bases and J gave up 3 bases; unmatched junction bases: 7. Germline CDR1 SGHDN, CDR2 FVKESK. The CDR3 has 15 residues. This CDR3 reads CASSHVDRENYEQYF. Written as DNA, the CDR3 is TGTGCCAGCAGCCACGTGGACAGGGAGAACTACGAGCAGTACTTC. The full variable domain, completed using reference TRBV14 and TRBJ2-7, is EAGVTQFPSHSVIEKGQTVTLRCDPISGHDNLYWYRRVMGKEIKFLLHFVKESKQDESGMPNNRFLAERTGGTYSTLKVQPAELEDSGVYFCASSHVDRENYEQYFGPGTRLTVT.

This clone appeared a single time. The rearrangement uses TRBV5-4 and TRBJ2-7, with 8 bases identical to TRBD2. Looked up from germline, CDR1 is SGHNT and CDR2 is YYREEE (reference sequence). The CDR3 has 14 residues. The V gene end was trimmed by 4 bases and the J gene end by 2 bases; junction bases not matched to a gene: 5. This CDR3 reads CASSPRGGAYEQYF. As DNA, the CDR3 is TGTGCCAGCAGCCCACGGGGGGGCGCCTACGAGCAGTACTTC. The entire variable domain, with the rest obtained from reference TRBV5-4 and TRBJ2-7, is as follows: ETGVTQSPTHLIKTRGQQVTLRCSSQSGHNTVSWYQQALGQGPQFIFQYYREEENGRGNFPPRFSGLQFPNYSSELNVNALELDDSALYLCASSPRGGAYEQYFGPGTRLTVT.

The CDR3 sequence is CASRVVPNTEAFF. The CDR3 DNA reads as TGTGCCAGCAGGGTTGTCCCGAACACTGAAGCTTTCTTT. The chain carries TRBV2 and TRBJ1-1; no clear D gene. Germline CDR1 and CDR2: SNHLY and FYNNEI. Trimming removed 6 bases at V and 1 base at J, with 9 bases between. There are 13 residues in the CDR3.

The V call is TRBV7-9, the J call TRBJ2-5; D is undetermined. The germline V gene encodes CDR1 SEHNR and CDR2 FQNEAQ (reference sequence). V shed 0 bases and J shed 3 bases, with 5 bases lying between them. The CDR3 runs to 13 residues. CDR3 in amino acids: CASSLAPEETQYF. The CDR3 bases are TGTGCCAGCAGCTTAGCCCCAGAAGAGACCCAGTACTTC.

This sequence joins TRBV27 and TRBJ2-5, with D perhaps TRBD1 or TRBD2 (5 bases each). Deletions cut 3 bases from V and 4 bases from J, with 9 bases between. Germline V gene lookup returns CDR1 MNHEY and CDR2 SMNVEV (reference sequence). The CDR3 length is 13 residues. CDR3 in amino acids: CASSFLGGETQYF. DNA of the CDR3: TGTGCCAGCAGTTTTCTTGGGGGAGAGACCCAGTACTTC.

This CDR3 reads CASSDLRGSGDSNEQFF. CDR3 coding DNA: TGTGCCAGCAGTGACCTCCGGGGTAGCGGGGACTCCAATGAGCAGTTCTTC. The chain joins TRBV6-1 to TRBJ2-1; 8 bases map to TRBD2. The CDR3 loop spans 17 amino acids. V trimming: 3 bases; J trimming: 6 bases; junction bases outside the gene matches: 13. CDR1 MNHNS and CDR2 SASEGT come from the germline V gene.

V gene TRBV29-1 combines with J gene TRBJ1-1, with TRBD1 matching 12 bases. The CDR3 sequence is 13 residues long. V dropped 4 bases and J dropped 10; count of bases not matched to a gene: 7. Per germline, CDR1 SQVTM and CDR2 ANQGSEA. The CDR3 DNA is TGCAGCGTTGGTCTCGGGACAGGGGGCTTAGCTTTCTTT. It codes for CSVGLGTGGLAFF.

The count of this clone is one. The V call is TRBV5-4, the J call TRBJ2-2; TRBD1 might be the D (5 bases). This CDR3 has 15 amino acids. Germline assignment: CDR1 SGHNT and CDR2 YYREEE (reference sequence). V lost 1 base and J lost 0, with 7 bases in between. The CDR3 coding sequence is TGTGCCAGCAGCTTGAGGGGCTCGAACACCGGGGAGCTGTTTTTT. Translating it yields CASSLRGSNTGELFF.

The V call is TRBV6-5, the J call TRBJ2-2; D ambiguous. Germline CDR1 MNHEY, CDR2 SVGAGI. CDR3 length: 13 residues. The V and J ends lost 7 bases and 5 bases respectively, with 11 bases between them. The CDR3 coding sequence is TGTGCCAGCAAGTTTCAGGTGACCGGGGAGCTGTTTTTT. Protein sequence: CASKFQVTGELFF.

The rearrangement links TRBV13 to TRBJ1-2, with 12 bases identical to TRBD1. CDR3 length equals 19 residues. Germline V CDR1 and CDR2: PRHDT, FYEKMQ (reference sequence). V shed 5 bases, J shed 6 bases, and the junction held 19 bases outside the gene matches. The CDR3 DNA follows: TGTGCCAGCAGCAAGGGCTTCCGGGACAGGGGGCCTAGTGGGGATGGCTACACCTTC. The encoded protein is CASSKGFRDRGPSGDGYTF.

Comment on this clone: The identical CDR3 is also encoded by other nucleotide sequences in the sample. V gene TRBV7-2 combines with J gene TRBJ1-6; D not certain. Trimming stripped 8 bases from V and 6 bases from J, with 8 bases between. This CDR3 contains 12 residues. Germline loops: CDR1 SGHTA, CDR2 FQGNSA. The CDR3 DNA follows: TGTGCCAGCTCGCACAGTAATTCACCCCTCCACTTT. Translation: CASSHSNSPLHF. The full variable domain, completed using reference TRBV7-2 and TRBJ1-6, is GAGVSQSPSNKVTEKGKDVELRCDPISGHTALYWYRQSLGQGLEFLIYFQGNSAPDKSGLPSDRFSAERTGGSVSTLTIQRTQQEDSAVYLCASSHSNSPLHFGNGTRLTVT.

The chain joins TRBV27 to TRBJ2-7, with 11 bases lining up with TRBD2. J was trimmed by 6 bases and V by 6 bases; bases with no gene match: 13. The CDR3 length is 16 residues. Germline CDR1 and CDR2: MNHEY and SMNVEV (reference sequence). The CDR3 protein is CASSPLLAGGLSEQYF. The CDR3 nucleotides are TGTGCCAGCAGCCCACTGCTAGCGGGAGGATTGTCCGAGCAGTACTTC.

Of note for this clone: A junction end diverges from the germline sequence, so it may reflect a read error. The chain links TRBV4-1 to TRBJ2-1; 9 bases align to TRBD1. Germline V lookup: CDR1 MGHRA, CDR2 YSYEKL. The CDR3 length is 16 residues. CDR3 sequence: CASSKEAGQGNNEQFF. The DNA of the CDR3 is TGCGCCAGCAGCAAAGAGGCGGGACAGGGAAACAATGAGCAGTTCTTC.

V and J are TRBV12-5 and TRBJ2-5; 9 nucleotides line up with TRBD2. V lost 3 bases, J lost 4 bases, and 15 bases stayed unmatched. Germline V gives CDR1 LGHNT, CDR2 FRNRAP. The CDR3 is 18 residues long. The CDR3 region has the DNA TGTGCTAGTGGTTTCCCCCTGTTTAGCGGGAGAACGGTAGAGACCCAGTACTTC. Amino acid sequence: CASGFPLFSGRTVETQYF.

J is TRBJ2-3 and V is TRBV5-4; maybe TRBD2 (5 bases). Germline CDR1 SGHNT, CDR2 YYREEE (reference sequence). The length of the CDR3 is 14 residues. The V end lost 2 bases, the J end lost 0 bases, and 7 bases lay between the germline ends. In nucleotides, the CDR3 is TGTGCCAGCAGCTTCGGACTGAGCACAGATACGCAGTATTTT. Its protein is CASSFGLSTDTQYF.